The entry below describes one T cell receptor (beta chain). Its antigen is still unknown. Reading from cysteine to phenylalanine, the CDR3 counts 12 amino acids. The protein alone is recorded here. The data were taken from a study of T cells in severe cutaneous drug reactions (dated by TCRdb to the late 2010s). About the investigation overall: Patients were recruited between the early 2010s and the late 2010s from Taiwan, Thailand and a European registry network. Libraries used iRepertoire multiplex PCR; authors cited a comparison showing similar capture of abundant clonotypes across iRepertoire and 5' RACE methods with or without UMI. Bulk TCR sequencing was combined with single-cell sequencing, quantitative PCR validation, functional assays and transgenic mouse experiments. Enrollment was limited to patients whose SJS/TEN or DRESS diagnosis was probable or definite according to RegiSCAR criteria. Assignment of the culprit drug relied on both the Naranjo algorithm and the ALDEN drug causality algorithm. Patients in either the acute or the recovery stage provided biological samples, such as blister fluids/cells and PBMC.

Library preparation used the iRepertoire multiplex PCR system with TCR subtype-specific primers for both bulk and single-cell sequencing. Multiplex PCR with primers aimed at the V, D and J gene regions produced the bulk TCR beta libraries. Roughly 95-500 ng of RNA per sample served as input for bulk TCR library preparation. An Illumina MiSeq was used to sequence bulk TCR beta amplicons. The authors' analysis ran thus. Quality control steps removed sample misassignments and low-quality sequencing reads. CDR3 was defined as the amino acids lying between the Y[YFLI]C motif of the V-gene and the [FW]GXGT motif of the J-segment. The IMGT database served as the reference for assigning TRBV and TRBJ genes and CDR3 clonotypes. For each sample, TRBV expression was normalized against the mean for the same gene in PBMC from 44 healthy donors. TCRdb reprocessed the reads, reporting each CDR3 protein sequence once and no DNA. Clone size and V and J calls follow TCRdb, not the original study. The table held for this sample gives about 10,000 distinct CDR3 sequences. Of the sample, approximately 20% falls within the top ten clones.

Overall study outcomes, separate from this receptor: CBZ-SJS/TEN patients showed strongly increased TRBV12-4 usage, with an average of roughly 32% in blister cells and roughly 5% in PBMC. A public TCRbeta CDR3 was found in all seven CBZ-SJS/TEN blister samples (mean 13.57%) but was undetectable or scarce in tolerant-control and healthy-donor PBMC. The authors stated that further study is still needed to find out whether the public TCR applies more generally to SJS/TEN caused by other drugs.

Sequenced donors were patients with carbamazepine-induced Stevens-Johnson syndrome or toxic epidermal necrolysis (CBZ-SJS/TEN). Patients with drug-induced severe cutaneous adverse reactions had T cell receptor repertoires profiled by next-generation sequencing to look for drug-specific clonotypes. RNA was isolated from either blister cells of skin lesions or peripheral blood mononuclear cells. The sequencing sample was made of cells from a skin blister. Read against the paper, the sample's cell subset or site label means: unsorted cells from skin lesion blisters. The chain uses TRBV12-3 or TRBV12-4 and TRBJ1-1. This TCR was recovered from a human donor with Stevens-Johnson syndrome, a severe cutaneous drug reaction. The CDR3 here reads CASSLWDTEAFF.